This TCR beta chain comes out of a study of shared clonotypes between healthy human individuals. Repertoires were generated with immunoSEQ multiplex PCR, while TCRdb's copy carries only in-frame clones and drops some. Among around 500,000 clones listed, 65% to 80% were seen once. The source of this sequence is a woman aged 35 to 49 in good health. Some clones in this sample may be carry-over from other donors' samples. Sequencing was performed on PBMCs.

The CDR3 region has the DNA TGCGCCAGCAGCCACCTAATCCGGACAGGGTTGAGCACCGGGGAGCTGTTTTTT. Its protein is CASSHLIRTGLSTGELFF. V usage is TRBV4-1 and J usage is TRBJ2-2; 8 bases line up with TRBD1. The V segment lost 3 bases and the J segment 4 bases; nucleotides outside the gene matches: 13. The CDR3 sequence is 18 residues long. Germline V CDR1 and CDR2: MGHRA, YSYEKL.